Reported below is one T cell receptor (beta chain). These data originate in a study of blood T cell repertoires in COVID-19. Across the study: Researchers got acute and convalescent COVID-19 samples from the United States, Italy and Spain. Nucleic acid was either cDNA or gDNA, and it came from T cells, B-cell-depleted T cells, or PBMCs.

Authors' methods: Reference gene primer amplification in the assay estimated nucleated cell counts. The repertoire was sequenced with immunoSEQ multiplex PCR; TCRdb's copy has only in-frame clones and lacks some. V, J and clone size are taken as reported in that table, and D and trimming were inferred from the DNA itself. The data contain 80,000 to 100,000 clones, around 88% of them seen just once; the ten biggest clones take up 15% to 20%. From germline, CDR1 is GTSNPN and CDR2 SVGIG (reference sequence). The V segment lost 1 base and the J segment 1 base; nucleotides outside the gene matches: 9. CDR3 length: 16 residues.

Input material: peripheral blood. The chain combines TRBV30 with TRBJ1-1; 7 positions agree with TRBD1. The receptor comes from a woman of 80 years or more with acute or convalescent COVID-19. CDR3 residues: CAWSASLTGPNTEAFF. CDR3 sequence (DNA): TGTGCCTGGAGTGCCTCCCTGACAGGGCCGAACACTGAAGCTTTCTTT.